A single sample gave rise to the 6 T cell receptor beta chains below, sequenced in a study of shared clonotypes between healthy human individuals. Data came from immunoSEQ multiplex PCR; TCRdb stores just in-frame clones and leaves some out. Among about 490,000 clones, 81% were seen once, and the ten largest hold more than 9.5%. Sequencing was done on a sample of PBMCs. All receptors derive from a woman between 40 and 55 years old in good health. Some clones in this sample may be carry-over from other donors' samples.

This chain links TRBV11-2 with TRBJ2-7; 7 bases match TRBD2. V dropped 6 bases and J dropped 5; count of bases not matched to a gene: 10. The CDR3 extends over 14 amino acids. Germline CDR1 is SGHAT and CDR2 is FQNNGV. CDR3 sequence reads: CASRPSGGRDEQYF. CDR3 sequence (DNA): TGTGCCAGCAGACCCAGTGGAGGGAGGGACGAGCAGTACTTC.

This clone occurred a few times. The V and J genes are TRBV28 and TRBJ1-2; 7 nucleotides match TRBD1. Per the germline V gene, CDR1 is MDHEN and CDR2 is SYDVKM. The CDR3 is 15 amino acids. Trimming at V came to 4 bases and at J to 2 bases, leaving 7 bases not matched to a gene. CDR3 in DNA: TGTGCCAGCAGTTCGAGACAGGGAACCAACTATGGCTACACCTTC. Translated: CASSSRQGTNYGYTF.

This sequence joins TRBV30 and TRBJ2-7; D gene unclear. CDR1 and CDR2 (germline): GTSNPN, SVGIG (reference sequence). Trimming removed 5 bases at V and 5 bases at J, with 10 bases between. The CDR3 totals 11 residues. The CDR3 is CAWQVMHEQYF. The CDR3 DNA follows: TGTGCCTGGCAGGTAATGCACGAGCAGTACTTC.

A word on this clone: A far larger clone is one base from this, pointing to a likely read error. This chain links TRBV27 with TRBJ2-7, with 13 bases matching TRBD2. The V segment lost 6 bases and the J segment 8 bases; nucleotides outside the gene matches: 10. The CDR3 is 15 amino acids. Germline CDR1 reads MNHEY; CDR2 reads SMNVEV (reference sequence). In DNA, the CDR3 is TGTGCCAGCAGCTGGACTAGCGGGAGCGGATACAAGCAGTACTTC. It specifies CASSWTSGSGYKQYF.

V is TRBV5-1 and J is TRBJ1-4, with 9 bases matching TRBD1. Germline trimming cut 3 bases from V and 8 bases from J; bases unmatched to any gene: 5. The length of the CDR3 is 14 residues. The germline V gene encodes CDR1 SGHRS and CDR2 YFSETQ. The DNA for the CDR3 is TGCGCCAGCAGCTCGGGGACAGGGCTGGAAAAACTGTTTTTT. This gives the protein CASSSGTGLEKLFF. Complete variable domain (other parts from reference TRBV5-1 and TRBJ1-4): KAGVTQTPRYLIKTRGQQVTLSCSPISGHRSVSWYQQTPGQGLQFLFEYFSETQRNKGNFPGRFSGRQFSNSRSEMNVSTLELGDSALYLCASSSGTGLEKLFFGSGTQLSVL.

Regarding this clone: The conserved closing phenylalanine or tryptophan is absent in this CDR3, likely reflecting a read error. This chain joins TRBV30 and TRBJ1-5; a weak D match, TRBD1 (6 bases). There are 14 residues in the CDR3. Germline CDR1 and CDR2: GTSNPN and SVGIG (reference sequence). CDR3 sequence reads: CAWSKGGGNQHQHS. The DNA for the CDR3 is TGTGCCTGGAGTAAAGGCGGGGGCAATCAGCACCAGCATTCT.